This T cell receptor (beta chain) was recovered during a study of preoperative IRX-2 immunotherapy in early breast cancer. Treatment indicated: preoperative locoregional IRX-2 cytokine immunotherapy. This phase Ib study tested locoregional IRX-2 cytokine immunotherapy given before surgery. V was shortened by 2 bases and J by 1 base, with 10 bases between the two germline ends. Germline CDR1 SGHRS, CDR2 YFSETQ. This CDR3 is built from 16 residues. Produced via immunoSEQ multiplex PCR; TCRdb's table is partial and in-frame only. The sample has roughly 24,000 clones; 85% to 95% are singletons. This specimen was tumor tissue, taken after IRX-2 immunotherapy. The receptor's source is a human donor with breast cancer. The chain carries TRBV5-1 and TRBJ2-6; the D is unclear. This CDR3 is CASSFPQASGANVLTF. The DNA for the CDR3 is TGCGCCAGCAGCTTTCCCCAAGCTTCTGGGGCCAACGTCCTGACTTTC. The whole variable domain, remainder taken from reference TRBV5-1 and TRBJ2-6, is KAGVTQTPRYLIKTRGQQVTLSCSPISGHRSVSWYQQTPGQGLQFLFEYFSETQRNKGNFPGRFSGRQFSNSRSEMNVSTLELGDSALYLCASSFPQASGANVLTFGAGSRLTVL.